Listed below are T cell receptor beta chains from one sample, sequenced in a study of cytomegalovirus exposure and HLA in healthy donors. The repertoire was sequenced with immunoSEQ multiplex PCR; TCRdb's copy has only in-frame clones and lacks some. The sample records 100,000 to 150,000 clones, about 82% being singletons. Sequenced sample: PBMCs. The receptors derive from a man between 25 and 39 years old in good health and CMV-seronegative. Both conserved end residues are part of each CDR3. The D gene is left open where the match is weak. Clone size is stated in some rows and not others, as once, few, many or a class when expanded.

clone size: -; D gene: TRBD1; V gene: TRBV4-3; J gene: TRBJ1-2; CDR3 protein: CASSRQTGYNYGYTF; CDR3 DNA: TGCGCCAGCAGCCGACAGACAGGGTACAACTATGGCTACACCTTC
clone size: few; D gene: -; V gene: TRBV10-3; J gene: TRBJ1-2; CDR3 protein: CAISESVRGYTF; CDR3 DNA: TGTGCCATCAGTGAGTCTGTGAGGGGCTACACCTTC
clone size: once; D gene: -; V gene: TRBV5-1; J gene: TRBJ2-1; CDR3 protein: CASSFGSWEGDEQFF; CDR3 DNA: TGCGCCAGCAGCTTCGGGTCTTGGGAGGGGGATGAGCAGTTCTTC
clone size: once; D gene: -; V gene: TRBV19; J gene: TRBJ2-7; CDR3 protein: CASSWSSGSYEQYF; CDR3 DNA: TGTGCCAGTAGCTGGAGCAGTGGCTCCTACGAGCAGTACTTC
clone size: once; D gene: TRBD2; V gene: TRBV5-1; J gene: TRBJ2-3; CDR3 protein: CASYETSGSDTQYF; CDR3 DNA: TGCGCCAGCTACGAGACTAGCGGGTCAGATACGCAGTATTTT
clone size: -; D gene: TRBD1; V gene: TRBV14; J gene: TRBJ1-1; CDR3 protein: CASSPGQGAMNTEAFF; CDR3 DNA: TGTGCCAGCAGCCCGGGACAGGGGGCGATGAACACTGAAGCTTTCTTT
clone size: -; D gene: -; V gene: TRBV4-1; J gene: TRBJ1-1; CDR3 protein: CASSERVSGAENTEAFF; CDR3 DNA: TGCGCCAGCAGCGAAAGAGTGTCAGGGGCAGAAAACACTGAAGCTTTCTTT
clone size: -; D gene: -; V gene: TRBV13; J gene: TRBJ2-3; CDR3 protein: CASSSQTDTQYF; CDR3 DNA: TGTGCCAGCAGCTCCCAGACAGATACGCAGTATTTT
clone size: -; D gene: TRBD1; V gene: TRBV5-1; J gene: TRBJ2-7; CDR3 protein: CASSPGTGGYEQYF; CDR3 DNA: TGCGCCAGCAGCCCAGGGACAGGGGGGTACGAGCAGTACTTC
clone size: -; D gene: -; V gene: TRBV7-9; J gene: TRBJ2-7; CDR3 protein: CASSSAWGVVTEQYF; CDR3 DNA: TGTGCCAGCAGCTCGGCCTGGGGGGTCGTTACCGAGCAGTACTTC
clone size: -; D gene: -; V gene: TRBV28; J gene: TRBJ2-1; CDR3 protein: CASTSLSGGFVNEQFF; CDR3 DNA: TGTGCCAGCACCTCACTTTCTGGAGGTTTCGTCAATGAGCAGTTCTTC
clone size: -; D gene: -; V gene: TRBV27; J gene: TRBJ1-1; CDR3 protein: CASSARFSTEAFF; CDR3 DNA: TGTGCCAGCAGTGCTAGGTTTTCAACTGAAGCTTTCTTT
clone size: -; D gene: TRBD1; V gene: TRBV18; J gene: TRBJ1-5; CDR3 protein: CASSPQALTGNQPQHF; CDR3 DNA: TGTGCCAGCTCACCACAAGCGTTGACAGGGAATCAGCCCCAGCATTTT
clone size: once; D gene: -; V gene: TRBV13; J gene: TRBJ2-1; CDR3 protein: CASSLDAGGNEQFF; CDR3 DNA: TGTGCCAGCAGCTTAGATGCCGGGGGCAATGAGCAGTTCTTC
clone size: -; D gene: -; V gene: TRBV6-4; J gene: TRBJ2-7; CDR3 protein: CASSECDRGWEQYF; CDR3 DNA: TGTGCCAGCAGTGAATGTGACCGGGGGTGGGAGCAGTACTTC
clone size: -; D gene: TRBD1; V gene: TRBV6-5; J gene: TRBJ2-3; CDR3 protein: CASTPGWAGGDTQYF; CDR3 DNA: TGTGCCAGCACCCCCGGGTGGGCAGGGGGAGATACGCAGTATTTT
clone size: -; D gene: TRBD1; V gene: TRBV6-1; J gene: TRBJ2-4; CDR3 protein: CASSEALLGTGVGYF; CDR3 DNA: TGTGCCAGCAGTGAAGCGCTTCTGGGGACAGGGGTGGGGTACTTC
clone size: few; D gene: TRBD1; V gene: TRBV4-1; J gene: TRBJ1-2; CDR3 protein: CASSQAGTVTDHGYTF; CDR3 DNA: TGCGCCAGCAGCCAAGCTGGGACAGTTACTGATCATGGCTACACCTTC
clone size: once; D gene: TRBD2; V gene: TRBV14; J gene: TRBJ2-5; CDR3 protein: CASSQYHLAGGPETQYF; CDR3 DNA: TGTGCCAGCAGCCAGTATCATCTAGCGGGGGGGCCAGAGACCCAGTACTTC
clone size: -; D gene: -; V gene: TRBV19; J gene: TRBJ1-1; CDR3 protein: CASSVGGFKNTEAFF; CDR3 DNA: TGTGCCAGTAGTGTGGGGGGGTTTAAGAACACTGAAGCTTTCTTT
clone size: -; D gene: -; V gene: TRBV7-2; J gene: TRBJ1-3; CDR3 protein: CASSLARTPGNTIYF; CDR3 DNA: TGTGCCAGCAGCTTAGCGAGGACACCTGGAAACACCATATATTTT
clone size: -; D gene: TRBD1; V gene: TRBV29-1; J gene: TRBJ1-2; CDR3 protein: CSVGGQGRGDGYTF; CDR3 DNA: TGCAGCGTTGGAGGACAGGGCCGCGGGGATGGCTACACCTTC
clone size: -; D gene: TRBD2; V gene: TRBV5-1; J gene: TRBJ2-3; CDR3 protein: CASHNNSGGTDTQYF; CDR3 DNA: TGCGCCAGCCATAATAATAGCGGGGGCACAGATACGCAGTATTTT
clone size: many; D gene: -; V gene: TRBV6-6; J gene: TRBJ2-7; CDR3 protein: CASRQGTYEQYF; CDR3 DNA: TGTGCCAGCAGACAGGGAACCTACGAGCAGTACTTC
clone size: -; D gene: TRBD2; V gene: TRBV27; J gene: TRBJ2-1; CDR3 protein: CASRPLAGGSYNEQFF; CDR3 DNA: TGTGCCAGCAGGCCACTAGCGGGAGGATCTTACAATGAGCAGTTCTTC
clone size: -; D gene: -; V gene: TRBV11-2; J gene: TRBJ1-1; CDR3 protein: CASSFVGGLPEAFF; CDR3 DNA: TGTGCCAGCAGCTTCGTCGGAGGTCTCCCTGAAGCTTTCTTT
clone size: -; D gene: TRBD2; V gene: TRBV5-1; J gene: TRBJ2-5; CDR3 protein: CASGLSGGKETQYF; CDR3 DNA: TGCGCCAGCGGATTAAGCGGGGGAAAAGAGACCCAGTACTTC
clone size: -; D gene: TRBD2; V gene: TRBV28; J gene: TRBJ2-7; CDR3 protein: CASSLLAGFYEQYF; CDR3 DNA: TGTGCCAGCAGTTTACTAGCGGGCTTCTACGAGCAGTACTTC
clone size: -; D gene: -; V gene: TRBV18; J gene: TRBJ1-4; CDR3 protein: CASSRGGAREKLFF; CDR3 DNA: TGTGCCAGCTCACGAGGGGGGGCTCGAGAAAAACTGTTTTTT
clone size: -; D gene: -; V gene: TRBV5-1; J gene: TRBJ2-5; CDR3 protein: CASRAEPQQETQYF; CDR3 DNA: TGCGCCAGCAGAGCTGAGCCTCAACAAGAGACCCAGTACTTC
clone size: few; D gene: TRBD2; V gene: TRBV27; J gene: TRBJ2-7; CDR3 protein: CASSLTSGSLEQYF; CDR3 DNA: TGTGCCAGCAGTTTAACTAGCGGGTCTCTCGAGCAGTACTTC
clone size: -; D gene: -; V gene: TRBV18; J gene: TRBJ1-6; CDR3 protein: CASMKQGRDSPLHF; CDR3 DNA: TGTGCCAGCATGAAACAGGGACGGGATTCACCCCTCCACTTT
clone size: -; D gene: TRBD1; V gene: TRBV11-2; J gene: TRBJ1-2; CDR3 protein: CASSLGTVGYTF; CDR3 DNA: TGTGCCAGCAGCTTGGGGACAGTTGGCTACACCTTC
clone size: once; D gene: TRBD2; V gene: TRBV5-1; J gene: TRBJ2-6; CDR3 protein: CASTETSGNSGANVLTF; CDR3 DNA: TGCGCCAGCACCGAGACTAGCGGAAACTCTGGGGCCAACGTCCTGACTTTC
clone size: -; D gene: -; V gene: TRBV28; J gene: TRBJ1-2; CDR3 protein: CASSLELRGYGYTF; CDR3 DNA: TGTGCCAGCAGTCTTGAACTACGGGGCTATGGCTACACCTTC
clone size: once; D gene: -; V gene: TRBV28; J gene: TRBJ2-2; CDR3 protein: CASRLEDNTGELFF; CDR3 DNA: TGTGCCAGCAGACTGGAGGATAATACCGGGGAGCTGTTTTTT
clone size: -; D gene: TRBD2; V gene: TRBV19; J gene: TRBJ2-4; CDR3 protein: CASSRRLAAKNIQYF; CDR3 DNA: TGTGCCAGTAGCCGTAGACTAGCGGCCAAAAACATTCAGTACTTC
clone size: -; D gene: TRBD2; V gene: TRBV7-3; J gene: TRBJ2-2; CDR3 protein: CASSFRPAGGLNTGELFF; CDR3 DNA: TGTGCCAGCAGCTTCCGACCAGCGGGAGGTCTGAACACCGGGGAGCTGTTTTTT
clone size: -; D gene: -; V gene: TRBV5-1; J gene: TRBJ2-1; CDR3 protein: CASSLGGNGEQFF; CDR3 DNA: TGCGCCAGCAGCTTAGGCGGGAACGGTGAGCAGTTCTTC
clone size: -; D gene: -; V gene: TRBV5-8; J gene: TRBJ2-2; CDR3 protein: CASTKRAGSGELFF; CDR3 DNA: TGTGCCAGCACCAAGAGGGCGGGATCCGGGGAGCTGTTTTTT
clone size: -; D gene: TRBD2; V gene: TRBV6-5; J gene: TRBJ2-2; CDR3 protein: CASKPSGRRGGELFF; CDR3 DNA: TGTGCCAGCAAACCCAGCGGGAGAAGAGGGGGGGAGCTGTTTTTT
clone size: -; D gene: -; V gene: TRBV6-1; J gene: TRBJ1-2; CDR3 protein: CASSDGGADYGYTF; CDR3 DNA: TGTGCCAGCAGTGATGGGGGCGCGGACTATGGCTACACCTTC
clone size: -; D gene: -; V gene: TRBV18; J gene: TRBJ1-2; CDR3 protein: CASSLNNDSPYGYTF; CDR3 DNA: TGTGCCAGCTCACTCAATAATGACAGTCCGTATGGCTACACCTTC
clone size: -; D gene: TRBD2; V gene: TRBV11-2; J gene: TRBJ2-3; CDR3 protein: CASSPAPSGGADTQYF; CDR3 DNA: TGTGCCAGCAGCCCAGCACCTAGCGGGGGCGCAGATACGCAGTATTTT
clone size: -; D gene: -; V gene: TRBV28; J gene: TRBJ2-7; CDR3 protein: CASSLPHGRREQYF; CDR3 DNA: TGTGCCAGCAGTTTACCTCATGGGAGGCGCGAGCAGTACTTC
clone size: -; D gene: -; V gene: TRBV6-5; J gene: TRBJ1-5; CDR3 protein: CASSTTVNQPQHF; CDR3 DNA: TGTGCCAGCAGTACGACAGTTAATCAGCCCCAGCATTTT
clone size: -; D gene: -; V gene: TRBV19; J gene: TRBJ2-5; CDR3 protein: CASSLAGAGELQETQYF; CDR3 DNA: TGTGCCAGTAGTCTCGCGGGGGCAGGAGAGCTACAAGAGACCCAGTACTTC
clone size: -; D gene: -; V gene: TRBV4-1; J gene: TRBJ1-4; CDR3 protein: CASSLTEGREGEKLFF; CDR3 DNA: TGCGCCAGCAGCCTCACCGAAGGACGGGAGGGGGAAAAACTGTTTTTT
clone size: -; D gene: -; V gene: TRBV2; J gene: TRBJ1-5; CDR3 protein: CASSVQTGGQPQHF; CDR3 DNA: TGTGCCAGCAGTGTCCAGACAGGAGGTCAGCCCCAGCATTTT
clone size: once; D gene: -; V gene: TRBV29-1; J gene: TRBJ2-2; CDR3 protein: CSVNRAANTGELFF; CDR3 DNA: TGCAGCGTTAACAGGGCCGCGAACACCGGGGAGCTGTTTTTT
clone size: -; D gene: -; V gene: TRBV5-1; J gene: TRBJ2-2; CDR3 protein: CASSRSAGGHTGELFF; CDR3 DNA: TGCGCCAGCAGTCGGTCTGCCGGGGGACACACCGGGGAGCTGTTTTTT
clone size: -; D gene: -; V gene: TRBV4-3; J gene: TRBJ2-2; CDR3 protein: CASSQDEGPGTGELFF; CDR3 DNA: TGCGCCAGCAGCCAAGATGAAGGGCCGGGGACCGGGGAGCTGTTTTTT
clone size: few; D gene: -; V gene: TRBV11-2; J gene: TRBJ2-7; CDR3 protein: CASRYTGYEQYF; CDR3 DNA: TGTGCCAGCAGATATACGGGCTACGAGCAGTACTTC
clone size: few; D gene: -; V gene: TRBV21-1; J gene: TRBJ1-5; CDR3 protein: CASSRGTFRSYSNQPQHF; CDR3 DNA: TGTGCCAGCAGCAGAGGGACATTTAGATCGTATAGCAATCAGCCCCAGCATTTT